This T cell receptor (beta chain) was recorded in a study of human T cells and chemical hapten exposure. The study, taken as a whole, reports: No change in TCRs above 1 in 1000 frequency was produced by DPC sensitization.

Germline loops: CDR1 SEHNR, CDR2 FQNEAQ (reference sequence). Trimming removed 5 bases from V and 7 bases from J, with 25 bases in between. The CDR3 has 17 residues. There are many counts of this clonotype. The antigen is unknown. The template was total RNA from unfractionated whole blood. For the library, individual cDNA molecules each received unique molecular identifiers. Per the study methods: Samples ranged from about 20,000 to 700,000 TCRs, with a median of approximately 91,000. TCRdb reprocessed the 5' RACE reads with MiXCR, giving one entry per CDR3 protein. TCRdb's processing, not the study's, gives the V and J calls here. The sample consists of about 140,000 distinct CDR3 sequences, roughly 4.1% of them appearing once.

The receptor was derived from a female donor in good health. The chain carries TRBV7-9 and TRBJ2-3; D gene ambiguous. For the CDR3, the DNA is TGTGCCAGCAGCCACATCCTTGGGCCCAGAAAATCCTATACGCAGTATTTT. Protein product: CASSHILGPRKSYTQYF.